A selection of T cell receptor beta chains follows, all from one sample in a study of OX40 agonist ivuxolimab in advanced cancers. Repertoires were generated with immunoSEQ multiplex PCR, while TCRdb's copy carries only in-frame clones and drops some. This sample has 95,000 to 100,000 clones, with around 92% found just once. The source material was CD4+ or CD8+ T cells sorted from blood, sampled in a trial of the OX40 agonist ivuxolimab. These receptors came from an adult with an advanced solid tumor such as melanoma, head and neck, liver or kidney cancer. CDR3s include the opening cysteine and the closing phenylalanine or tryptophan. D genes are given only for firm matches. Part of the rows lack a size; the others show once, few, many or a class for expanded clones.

CDR3 DNA: TGTGCCAGCAGTTTCAAGGGGAACACTGAAGCTTTCTTT
CDR3 protein: CASSFKGNTEAFF
clone size: .
V gene: TRBV6-5
D gene: .
J gene: TRBJ1-1

CDR3 DNA: TGTGCCAGCAGGGACTACGCCTATGGCTACACCTTC
CDR3 protein: CASRDYAYGYTF
clone size: .
V gene: TRBV6-5
D gene: .
J gene: TRBJ1-2

CDR3 DNA: TGTGCCAGCAGCCAGAACACAAATAGCAACACCATATATTTT
CDR3 protein: CASSQNTNSNTIYF
clone size: few
V gene: TRBV7-9
D gene: .
J gene: TRBJ1-3

CDR3 DNA: TGTGCCAGCAGGGTGAGTCAGGACGGAGATCAGCCCCAGCATTTT
CDR3 protein: CASRVSQDGDQPQHF
clone size: .
V gene: TRBV6-5
D gene: .
J gene: TRBJ1-5

CDR3 DNA: TGTGCCAGCAGTGAGTCACCCACAGGAGCCGGATCTGAAGCTTTCTTT
CDR3 protein: CASSESPTGAGSEAFF
clone size: .
V gene: TRBV6-4
D gene: .
J gene: TRBJ1-1

CDR3 DNA: TGTGCCAGCAGTGAAGCGAACACTGAAGCTTTCTTT
CDR3 protein: CASSEANTEAFF
clone size: .
V gene: TRBV6-1
D gene: .
J gene: TRBJ1-1

CDR3 DNA: TGCAGTGCCCCAGACTTCACTGAAGCTTTCTTT
CDR3 protein: CSAPDFTEAFF
clone size: .
V gene: TRBV20-1
D gene: .
J gene: TRBJ1-1

CDR3 DNA: TGTGCCAGCAGCTTAGGATATAGGGTTCAGCCCCAGCATTTT
CDR3 protein: CASSLGYRVQPQHF
clone size: .
V gene: TRBV7-2
D gene: .
J gene: TRBJ1-5

CDR3 DNA: TGTGCCAGCACCCCCCTCACAGATACGCAGTATTTT
CDR3 protein: CASTPLTDTQYF
clone size: .
V gene: TRBV5-5
D gene: .
J gene: TRBJ2-3

CDR3 DNA: TGTGCCAGTCGACCGACAGTAGCCAAAAACATTCAGTACTTC
CDR3 protein: CASRPTVAKNIQYF
clone size: .
V gene: TRBV6-6
D gene: .
J gene: TRBJ2-4

CDR3 DNA: TGTGCCAGCAGTCGGGGACATATTAACTATGGCTACACCTTC
CDR3 protein: CASSRGHINYGYTF
clone size: once
V gene: TRBV7-2
D gene: .
J gene: TRBJ1-2

CDR3 DNA: TGTGCCAGCCGCTCTCCTGGGGCCAACGTCCTGACTTTC
CDR3 protein: CASRSPGANVLTF
clone size: .
V gene: TRBV7-3
D gene: .
J gene: TRBJ2-6

CDR3 DNA: TGTGCCAGCAGAAGGGGACAGGGTTTGAATGAGCAGTTCTTC
CDR3 protein: CASRRGQGLNEQFF
clone size: .
V gene: TRBV9
D gene: TRBD1
J gene: TRBJ2-1

CDR3 DNA: TGTGCCAGCAGCTTTGGTGGGAGCTCCTACAATGAGCAGTTCTTC
CDR3 protein: CASSFGGSSYNEQFF
clone size: .
V gene: TRBV7-9
D gene: .
J gene: TRBJ2-1

CDR3 DNA: TGTGCCAGCTCGCCCCGAACCCTGGGGGGAGGCTACGAGCAGTACTTC
CDR3 protein: CASSPRTLGGGYEQYF
clone size: .
V gene: TRBV18
D gene: .
J gene: TRBJ2-7

CDR3 DNA: TGTGCCAGTTGTGGCAGGGGAATAGGCCAGCCCCAGCATTTT
CDR3 protein: CASCGRGIGQPQHF
clone size: once
V gene: TRBV19
D gene: .
J gene: TRBJ1-5

CDR3 DNA: TGTGCCAGCAGTGTGGAGGCAACTAATGAAAAACTGTTTTTT
CDR3 protein: CASSVEATNEKLFF
clone size: .
V gene: TRBV6-1
D gene: .
J gene: TRBJ1-4